This T cell receptor (beta chain) was obtained from a study of blood T cell repertoires in COVID-19. The CDR3 sequence is 17 residues long. J was trimmed by 1 base and V by 4 bases; bases with no gene match: 9. Germline CDR1 MDHEN, CDR2 SYDVKM. This clone was seen a few times. Data came from immunoSEQ multiplex PCR; TCRdb stores just in-frame clones and leaves some out. In the table there are roughly 96,000 clones, around 80% of which are singletons. The chain uses TRBV28 and TRBJ2-5; 10 bases match TRBD2. The clonotype originates from an older man with acute or convalescent COVID-19. The sequencing sample was made of peripheral blood. The CDR3 sequence is CASSSQAGGRGQETQYF. The CDR3 DNA reads as TGTGCCAGCAGTTCTCAAGCGGGAGGGAGGGGCCAAGAGACCCAGTACTTC.